The T cell receptor beta chain under discussion was sequenced for a study of human CD8 memory T cell subsets. TCR beta libraries were made by UMI-labeled 5' RACE. For each CDR3 protein, TCRdb gives one entry from its re-call of the 5' RACE reads, without DNA. The specimen's table records 17,000 or so distinct CDR3 sequences. TSTEM, the stem-like memory CD8+ T cells, were CCR7+ PD-1- TIGIT-. RNA was isolated from duplicate vials, each containing about 150,000 sorted CD8+ T cells, for every subset. This CDR3 has 16 amino acids. The germline gives CDR1 DFQATT, CDR2 SNEGSKA (reference sequence). A remark on this clonotype: What it binds is not known.

Study-wide results and limits: Stem-like memory T cells and precursor exhausted T cells both came out with similarly high diversity, but effector memory cells did not. Chao1 estimates suggested stem-like memory T cells were more diverse than precursor exhausted T cells.

This sequence originates from a human donor in good health. V gene TRBV20-1 combines with J gene TRBJ1-6; TCRdb gives TRBD1 as the D gene, but with no DNA this cannot be confirmed. The sample consisted of CD8+ stem-like memory T cells (TSCM and TCM) sorted from PBMCs. As for subset: stem-like memory CD8 T cells (TSTEM), CCR7+ PD-1- TIGIT-. CDR3 region: CSAPDTGETYNSPLHF.